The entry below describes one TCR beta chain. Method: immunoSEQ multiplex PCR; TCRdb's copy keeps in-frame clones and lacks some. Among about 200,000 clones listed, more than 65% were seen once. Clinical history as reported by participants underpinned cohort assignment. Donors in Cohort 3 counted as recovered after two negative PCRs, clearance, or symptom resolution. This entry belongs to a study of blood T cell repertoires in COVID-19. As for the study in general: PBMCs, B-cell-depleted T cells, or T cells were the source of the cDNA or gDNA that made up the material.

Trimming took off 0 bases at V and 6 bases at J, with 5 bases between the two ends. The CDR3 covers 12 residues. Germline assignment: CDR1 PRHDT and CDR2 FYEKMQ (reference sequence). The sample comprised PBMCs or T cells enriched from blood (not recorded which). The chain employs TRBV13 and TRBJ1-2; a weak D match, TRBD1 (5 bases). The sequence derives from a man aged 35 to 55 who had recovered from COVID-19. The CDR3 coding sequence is TGTGCCAGCAGCTTAGGAGGGGATGGCTACACCTTC. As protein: CASSLGGDGYTF.